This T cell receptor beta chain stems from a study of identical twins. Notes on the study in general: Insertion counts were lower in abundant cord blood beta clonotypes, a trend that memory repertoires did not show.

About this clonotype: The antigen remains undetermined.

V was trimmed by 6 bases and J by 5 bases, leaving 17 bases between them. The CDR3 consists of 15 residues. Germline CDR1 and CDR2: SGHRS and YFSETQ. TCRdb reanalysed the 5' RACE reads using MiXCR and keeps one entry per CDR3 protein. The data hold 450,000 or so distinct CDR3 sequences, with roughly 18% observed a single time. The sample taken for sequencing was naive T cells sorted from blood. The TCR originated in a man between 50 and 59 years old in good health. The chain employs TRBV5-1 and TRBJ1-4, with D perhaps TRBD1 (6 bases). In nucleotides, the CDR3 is TGCGCCAGCACCCTCGGGGGCGACAGAAATGAAAAACTGTTTTTT. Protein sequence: CASTLGGDRNEKLFF.